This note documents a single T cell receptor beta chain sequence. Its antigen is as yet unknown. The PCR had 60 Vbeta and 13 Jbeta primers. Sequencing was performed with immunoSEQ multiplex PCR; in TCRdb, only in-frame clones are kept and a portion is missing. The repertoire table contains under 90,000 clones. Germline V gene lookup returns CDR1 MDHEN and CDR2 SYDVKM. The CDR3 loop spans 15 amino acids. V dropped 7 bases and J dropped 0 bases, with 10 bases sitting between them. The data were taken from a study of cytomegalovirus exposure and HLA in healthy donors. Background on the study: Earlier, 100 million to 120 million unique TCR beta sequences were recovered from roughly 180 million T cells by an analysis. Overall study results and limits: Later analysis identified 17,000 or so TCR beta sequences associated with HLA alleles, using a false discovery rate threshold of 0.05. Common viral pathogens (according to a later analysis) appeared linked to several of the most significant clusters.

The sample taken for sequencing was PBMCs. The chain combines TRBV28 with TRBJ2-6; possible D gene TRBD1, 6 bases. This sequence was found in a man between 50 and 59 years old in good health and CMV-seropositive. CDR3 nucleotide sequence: TGTGCCAGCATGAGGGGGAACTCTGGGGCCAACGTCCTGACTTTC. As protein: CASMRGNSGANVLTF.